This TCR beta chain was sequenced during a study of blood T cell repertoires in COVID-19. At the level of the study: Both acute and convalescent COVID-19 samples were obtained from the United States, Italy and Spain.

CDR3 length: 19 residues. J lost 0 bases, V lost 2 bases, and 10 bases had no gene match. The germline V gene has CDR1 SGHRS and CDR2 YFSETQ. Profiled with immunoSEQ multiplex PCR; TCRdb holds only in-frame clones, not every one. The sample records around 250,000 clones, more than 80% being singletons. This clonotype was sampled from a man aged 25-45 years who had recovered from COVID-19. What was sequenced was peripheral blood. J is TRBJ1-6 and V is TRBV5-1; 8 bases are shared with TRBD1. As DNA, the CDR3 is TGCGCCAGCAGCTTCAGACTGGGGACAGGCAGCTCCTATAATTCACCCCTCCACTTT. Amino acid sequence: CASSFRLGTGSSYNSPLHF. The full variable domain, with the rest looked up from reference TRBV5-1 and TRBJ1-6, is KAGVTQTPRYLIKTRGQQVTLSCSPISGHRSVSWYQQTPGQGLQFLFEYFSETQRNKGNFPGRFSGRQFSNSRSEMNVSTLELGDSALYLCASSFRLGTGSSYNSPLHFGNGTRLTVT.